The present T cell receptor (beta chain) was sequenced within a study of monozygotic twins with inflammatory bowel disease. Study-level results: It was not supported that a single strong signal or clonotype was associated with IBD.

Regarding this clonotype: Antigen: not known.

Around 4,000 ng of total RNA went into each TCR library. Researchers generated cDNA in eight separate reactions per sample. No DNA is given; TCRdb re-called the 5' RACE reads and lists each CDR3 protein once. Its table records 200,000 to 250,000 distinct CDR3 sequences. The sequencing sample was made of blood. The TCR was taken from a human donor with ulcerative colitis or Crohn's disease, or a healthy co-twin of an affected twin (not recorded which).

The CDR3 sequence: CASSRRLIRPGELFF. This rearrangement joins TRBV3-1 to TRBJ2-2. Germline CDR1 is LGHDT and CDR2 is YNNKEL (reference sequence). CDR3 size: 15 residues.